This T cell receptor (beta chain) emerged from a study of regulatory T cells in long-lasting Graves disease. Time point denoted: newly diagnosed GD, antithyroid drugs for less than 3 months. Researchers made the TCR library from RNA that was extracted from PBMCs. The EDTA tubes were filled with around 8.1 milliliters of drawn peripheral blood. Construction of TCR beta libraries relied on iRepertoire HTBI primers and on Arm-PCR targeting CDR3 regions. TCRdb independently ran MiXCR on the multiplex PCR reads; one entry per CDR3 protein. The sample carries about 350,000 distinct CDR3 sequences, roughly 17% recorded once. This clonotype has ten or more counts. Germline V lookup: CDR1 SNHLY, CDR2 FYNNEI. The CDR3 is made up of 15 amino acids. V was cut by 4 bases and J by 2 bases, with 15 bases left in between. Separately, the same data were catalogued under a study of T cells in Graves' hyperthyroidism and ophthalmopathy. This second study says: Blood also contained most expanded thyroid clonotypes above 0.001. Separating ophthalmopathy from stable hyperthyroidism was achieved by a 13 V-J model.

The chain carries TRBV2 and TRBJ2-7; the D call may be TRBD1 or TRBD2 (6 bases each). This sample comprised peripheral blood mononuclear cells (PBMCs), obtained at new diagnosis, from a patient treated with antithyroid drugs. This TCR was sampled from a man aged 35 to 55 with Graves disease. The CDR3 nucleotides are TGTGCCAGCAGTGTGGGGGGCCCCACCACCTACGAGCAGTACTTC. Translation: CASSVGGPTTYEQYF.